This TCR beta chain was identified in a study of blood T cell repertoires in COVID-19. Study-level background: From the United States, Italy and Spain came samples of acute and convalescent COVID-19. PBMCs, B-cell-depleted T cells, or T cells were the source of the cDNA or gDNA that made up the material.

Profiling relied on immunoSEQ multiplex PCR, and the TCRdb table lists in-frame clones only, not all of them. Altogether some 300,000 clones are present, around nine tenths being singletons, with the ten largest covering 2.5% to 3%. Sequences were obtained from PBMCs or T cells enriched from blood (not recorded which). The sequence derives from a woman aged 45-65 years who had been exposed to COVID-19.

CDR3 loop: CASSTTGFGNTIYF. The CDR3 bases are TGCGCCAGCAGCACAACAGGGTTTGGAAACACCATATATTTT. The chain links TRBV5-1 to TRBJ1-3, with a weak D call TRBD1 (6 bases). Per the germline V gene, CDR1 is SGHRS and CDR2 is YFSETQ. The CDR3 contains 14 residues. Trimming shortened V by 4 bases and J by 3 bases, and 11 bases separated the two germline ends.